The table lists the clone carrying this TCR beta chain with a few counts. Its antigen is currently unknown. TCRdb keeps only in-frame clones here, not all; method: immunoSEQ multiplex PCR. The sample includes tens of thousands of clones, approximately 57% seen only once; the top ten take less than 6%. This record belongs to a study of cytotoxic CD8 clonotypes in ibrutinib-treated CLL. Study-wide findings and caveats: Researchers report that baseline clonality outpaced age-matched healthy donors and tracked circulating CD8+ T-cell counts.

From germline, CDR1 is SGHRS and CDR2 YFSETQ. Trimming stripped 4 bases from V and 6 bases from J, with 10 bases between. This CDR3 region has 13 residues. The sample in question was PBMCs, obtained before ibrutinib treatment. This TCR derives from a human donor with chronic lymphocytic leukemia. The V gene is TRBV5-1, the J gene TRBJ2-2; D call uncertain. CDR3 residues: CASSPLNAGELFF. Here the CDR3 DNA reads TGCGCCAGCAGCCCGTTAAACGCCGGGGAGCTGTTTTTT. Based on the CDR3 plus reference TRBV5-1 and TRBJ2-2, the full variable domain is KAGVTQTPRYLIKTRGQQVTLSCSPISGHRSVSWYQQTPGQGLQFLFEYFSETQRNKGNFPGRFSGRQFSNSRSEMNVSTLELGDSALYLCASSPLNAGELFFGEGSRLTVL.